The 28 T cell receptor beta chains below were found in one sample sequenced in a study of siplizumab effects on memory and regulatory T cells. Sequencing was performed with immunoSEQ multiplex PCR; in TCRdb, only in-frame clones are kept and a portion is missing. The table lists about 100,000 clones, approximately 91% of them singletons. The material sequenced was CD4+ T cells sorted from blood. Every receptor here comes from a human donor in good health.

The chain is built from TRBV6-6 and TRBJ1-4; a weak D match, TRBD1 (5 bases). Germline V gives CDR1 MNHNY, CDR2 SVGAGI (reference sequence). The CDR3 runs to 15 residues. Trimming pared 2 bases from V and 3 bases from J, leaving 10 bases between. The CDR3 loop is CASSYGRAANEKLFF. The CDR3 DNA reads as TGTGCCAGCAGTTACGGCAGGGCAGCTAATGAAAAACTGTTTTTT.

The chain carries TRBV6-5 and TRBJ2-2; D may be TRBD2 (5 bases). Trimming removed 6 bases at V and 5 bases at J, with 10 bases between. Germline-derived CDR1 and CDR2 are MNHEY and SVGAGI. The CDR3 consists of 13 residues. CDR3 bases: TGTGCCAGCAGACACGAGGGAACCGGGGAGCTGTTTTTT. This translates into CASRHEGTGELFF.

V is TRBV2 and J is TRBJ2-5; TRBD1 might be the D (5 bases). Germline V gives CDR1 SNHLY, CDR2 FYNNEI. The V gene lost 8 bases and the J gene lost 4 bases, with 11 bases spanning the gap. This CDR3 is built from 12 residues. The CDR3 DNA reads TGTGCCAGCTCGTCAGGGCGAGAGACCCAGTACTTC. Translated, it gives CASSSGRETQYF.

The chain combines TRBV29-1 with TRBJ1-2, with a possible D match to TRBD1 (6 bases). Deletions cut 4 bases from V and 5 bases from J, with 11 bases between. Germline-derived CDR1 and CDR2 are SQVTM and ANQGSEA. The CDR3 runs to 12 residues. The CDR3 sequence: CSVAKGEYGYTF. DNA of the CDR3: TGCAGCGTTGCGAAGGGGGAATATGGCTACACCTTC.

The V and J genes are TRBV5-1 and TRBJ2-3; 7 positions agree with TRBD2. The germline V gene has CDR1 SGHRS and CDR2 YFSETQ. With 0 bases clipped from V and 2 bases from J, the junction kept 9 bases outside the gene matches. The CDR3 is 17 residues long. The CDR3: CASSLAIGLGVTDTQYF. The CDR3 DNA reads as TGCGCCAGCAGCTTGGCCATAGGACTAGGGGTCACAGATACGCAGTATTTT.

The CDR3 DNA is TGTGCCAGCAGTTACCGCCCGACAGGGAATACTGAGCAGTTCTTC. It translates to CASSYRPTGNTEQFF. The chain has TRBV6-5 and TRBJ2-1; 7 nucleotides line up with TRBD1. The CDR3 length is 15 residues. Germline CDR1 is MNHEY and CDR2 is SVGAGI. Trimming removed 2 bases from V and 9 bases from J; junction bases left unmatched: 10.

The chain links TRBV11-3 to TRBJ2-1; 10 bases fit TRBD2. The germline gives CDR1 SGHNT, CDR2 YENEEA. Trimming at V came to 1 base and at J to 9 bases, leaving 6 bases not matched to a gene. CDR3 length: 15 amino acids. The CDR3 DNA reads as TGTGCCAGCAGCTTAGCTGCTAGCGGGGGAGGTGAGCAGTTCTTC. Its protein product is CASSLAASGGGEQFF.

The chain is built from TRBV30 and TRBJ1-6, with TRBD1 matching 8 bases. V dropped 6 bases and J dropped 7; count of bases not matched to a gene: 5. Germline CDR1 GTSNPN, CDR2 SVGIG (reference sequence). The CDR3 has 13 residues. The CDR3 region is CACTGTGNSPLHF. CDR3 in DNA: TGTGCCTGTACCGGGACAGGAAATTCACCCCTCCACTTT.

CDR3 coding DNA: TGTGCCAGTAGTAAATACAGGGACTCCTACGAGCAGTACTTC. As protein: CASSKYRDSYEQYF. This chain links TRBV19 with TRBJ2-7; tentatively, D is TRBD1 (6 bases). Germline CDR1 reads LNHDA; CDR2 reads SQIVND (reference sequence). Trimming removed 4 bases at V and 0 bases at J, with 10 bases between. CDR3 size: 14 residues. The variable domain in full, completed from reference TRBV19 and TRBJ2-7, reads DGGITQSPKYLFRKEGQNVTLSCEQNLNHDAMYWYRQDPGQGLRLIYYSQIVNDFQKGDIAEGYSVSREKKESFPLTVTSAQKNPTAFYLCASSKYRDSYEQYFGPGTRLTVT.

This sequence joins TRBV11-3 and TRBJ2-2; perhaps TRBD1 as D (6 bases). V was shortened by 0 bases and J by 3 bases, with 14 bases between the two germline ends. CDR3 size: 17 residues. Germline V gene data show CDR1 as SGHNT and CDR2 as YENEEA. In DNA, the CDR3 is TGTGCCAGCAGCTTAGATCGGGGCAGGGGCGACACCGGGGAGCTGTTTTTT. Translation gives CASSLDRGRGDTGELFF. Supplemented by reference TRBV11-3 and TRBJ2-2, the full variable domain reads EAGVVQSPRYKIIEKKQPVAFWCNPISGHNTLYWYLQNLGQGPELLIRYENEEAVDDSQLPKDRFSAERLKGVDSTLKIQPAELGDSAVYLCASSLDRGRGDTGELFFGEGSRLTVL.

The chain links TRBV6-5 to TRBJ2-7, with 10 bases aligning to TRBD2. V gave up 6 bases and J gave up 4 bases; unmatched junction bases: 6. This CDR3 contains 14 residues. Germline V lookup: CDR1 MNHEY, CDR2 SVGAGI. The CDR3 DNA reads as TGTGCCAGCAGCAAGCGGGGGGGCCTTTACGAGCAGTACTTC. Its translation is CASSKRGGLYEQYF.

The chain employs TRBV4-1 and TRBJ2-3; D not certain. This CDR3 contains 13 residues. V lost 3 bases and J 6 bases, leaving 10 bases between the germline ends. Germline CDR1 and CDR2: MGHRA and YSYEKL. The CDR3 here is CASSHPPVDTQYF. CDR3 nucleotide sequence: TGCGCCAGCAGCCATCCTCCCGTGGATACGCAGTATTTT.

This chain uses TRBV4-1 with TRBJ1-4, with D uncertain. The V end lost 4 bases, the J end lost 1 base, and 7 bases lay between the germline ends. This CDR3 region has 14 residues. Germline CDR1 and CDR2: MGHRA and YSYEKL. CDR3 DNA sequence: TGCGCCAGCAGCCGCCTGGGAACTAATGAAAAACTGTTTTTT. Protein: CASSRLGTNEKLFF.

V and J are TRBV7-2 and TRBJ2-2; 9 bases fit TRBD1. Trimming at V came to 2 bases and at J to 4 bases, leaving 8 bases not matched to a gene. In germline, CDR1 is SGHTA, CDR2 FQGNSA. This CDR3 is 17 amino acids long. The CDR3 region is CASSLLGQGYVTGELFF. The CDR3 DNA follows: TGTGCCAGCAGCTTACTGGGACAGGGATATGTCACCGGGGAGCTGTTTTTT. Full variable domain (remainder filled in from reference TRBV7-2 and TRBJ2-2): GAGVSQSPSNKVTEKGKDVELRCDPISGHTALYWYRQSLGQGLEFLIYFQGNSAPDKSGLPSDRFSAERTGGSVSTLTIQRTQQEDSAVYLCASSLLGQGYVTGELFFGEGSRLTVL.

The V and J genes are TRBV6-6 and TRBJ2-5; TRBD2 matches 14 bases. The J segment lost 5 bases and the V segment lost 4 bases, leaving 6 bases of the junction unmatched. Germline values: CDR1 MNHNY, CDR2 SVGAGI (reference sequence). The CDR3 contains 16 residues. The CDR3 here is CASSFTGLAGDETQYF. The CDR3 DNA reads TGTGCCAGCAGTTTTACGGGACTAGCGGGGGATGAGACCCAGTACTTC.

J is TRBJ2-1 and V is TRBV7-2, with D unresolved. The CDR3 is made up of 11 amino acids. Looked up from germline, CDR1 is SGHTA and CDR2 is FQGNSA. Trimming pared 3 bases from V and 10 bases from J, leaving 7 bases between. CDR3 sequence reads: CASSFLGEQFF. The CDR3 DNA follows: TGTGCCAGCAGCTTTTTGGGGGAGCAGTTCTTC.

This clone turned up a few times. The CDR3 here is CAWLDRDNSPLHF. Here the CDR3 DNA reads TGTGCCTGGTTGGACAGGGATAATTCACCCCTCCACTTT. This sequence joins TRBV30 and TRBJ1-6; 8 bases line up with TRBD1. In germline, CDR1 is GTSNPN, CDR2 SVGIG (reference sequence). With 5 bases clipped from V and 5 bases from J, the junction kept 2 bases outside the gene matches. This CDR3 is built from 13 residues.

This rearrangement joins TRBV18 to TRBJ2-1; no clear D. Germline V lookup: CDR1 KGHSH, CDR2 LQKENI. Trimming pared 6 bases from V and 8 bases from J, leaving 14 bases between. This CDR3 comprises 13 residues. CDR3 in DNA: TGTGCCAGCTCCCTACACCTAGACGATGAGCAGTTCTTC. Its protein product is CASSLHLDDEQFF.

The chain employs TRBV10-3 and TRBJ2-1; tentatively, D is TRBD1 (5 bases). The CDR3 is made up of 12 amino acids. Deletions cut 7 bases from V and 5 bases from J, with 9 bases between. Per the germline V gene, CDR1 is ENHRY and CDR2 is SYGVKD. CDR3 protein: CAIKGANNEQFF. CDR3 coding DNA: TGTGCCATCAAAGGGGCAAACAATGAGCAGTTCTTC.

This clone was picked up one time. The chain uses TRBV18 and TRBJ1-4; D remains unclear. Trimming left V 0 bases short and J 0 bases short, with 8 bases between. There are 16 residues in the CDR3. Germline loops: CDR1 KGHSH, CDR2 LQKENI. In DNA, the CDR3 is TGTGCCAGCTCACCACCAGGATCCTCAACTAATGAAAAACTGTTTTTT. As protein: CASSPPGSSTNEKLFF.

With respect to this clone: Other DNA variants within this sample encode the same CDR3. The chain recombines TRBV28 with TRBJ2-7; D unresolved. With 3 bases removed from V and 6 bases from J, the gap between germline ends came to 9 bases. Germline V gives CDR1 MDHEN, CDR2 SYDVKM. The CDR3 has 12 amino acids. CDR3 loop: CASSFLVAEQYF. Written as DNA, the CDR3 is TGTGCCAGCAGTTTCCTCGTGGCCGAGCAGTACTTC.

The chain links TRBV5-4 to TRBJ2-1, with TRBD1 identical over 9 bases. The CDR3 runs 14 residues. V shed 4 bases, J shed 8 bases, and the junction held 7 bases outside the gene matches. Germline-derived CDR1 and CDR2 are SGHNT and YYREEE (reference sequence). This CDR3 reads CASSTGTGRDEQFF. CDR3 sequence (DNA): TGTGCCAGCAGCACCGGGACAGGGAGAGATGAGCAGTTCTTC.

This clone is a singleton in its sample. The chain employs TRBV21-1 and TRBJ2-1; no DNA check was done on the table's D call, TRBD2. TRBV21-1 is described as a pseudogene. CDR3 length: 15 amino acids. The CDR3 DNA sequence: TGTGCCAGCCTCAGAGAAGCGGGGCTTGACAATGAGCAGTTCTTC. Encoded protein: CASLREAGLDNEQFF.

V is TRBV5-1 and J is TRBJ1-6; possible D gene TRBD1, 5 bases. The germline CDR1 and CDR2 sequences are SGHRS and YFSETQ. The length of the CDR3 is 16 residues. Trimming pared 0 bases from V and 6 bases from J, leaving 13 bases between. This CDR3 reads CASSLASLGGNSPLHF. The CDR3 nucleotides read TGCGCCAGCAGCTTGGCCTCTCTCGGGGGTAATTCACCCCTCCACTTT.

This chain's CDR3 is CASSFYQGTQYF. The CDR3 nucleotides read TGTGCCAGCAGTTTCTATCAAGGGACGCAGTATTTT. This rearrangement joins TRBV27 to TRBJ2-3; D remains ambiguous. The CDR3 extends over 12 amino acids. Trimming pared 3 bases from V and 9 bases from J, leaving 10 bases between. Germline V gene data show CDR1 as MNHEY and CDR2 as SMNVEV (reference sequence).

The CDR3: CASSQDRNQPQHF. The CDR3 DNA is TGTGCCAGCAGCCAAGATCGGAATCAGCCCCAGCATTTT. The chain has TRBV14 and TRBJ1-5; D not resolved. CDR3 length: 13 amino acids. V was cut by 0 bases and J by 4 bases, with 4 bases left in between. Germline CDR1 is SGHDN and CDR2 is FVKESK.

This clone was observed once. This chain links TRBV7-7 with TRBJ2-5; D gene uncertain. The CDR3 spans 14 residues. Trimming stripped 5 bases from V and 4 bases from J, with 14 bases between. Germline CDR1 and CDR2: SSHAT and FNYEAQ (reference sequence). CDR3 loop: CASSTSSRLETQYF. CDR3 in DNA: TGTGCCAGCAGCACGTCCTCTAGATTAGAGACCCAGTACTTC.

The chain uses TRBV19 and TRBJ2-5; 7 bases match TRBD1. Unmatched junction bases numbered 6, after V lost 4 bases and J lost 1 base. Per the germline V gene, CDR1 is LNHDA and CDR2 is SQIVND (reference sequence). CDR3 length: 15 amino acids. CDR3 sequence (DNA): TGTGCCAGTAGTAGAACGGGACAGCCCCAAGAGACCCAGTACTTC. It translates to CASSRTGQPQETQYF.